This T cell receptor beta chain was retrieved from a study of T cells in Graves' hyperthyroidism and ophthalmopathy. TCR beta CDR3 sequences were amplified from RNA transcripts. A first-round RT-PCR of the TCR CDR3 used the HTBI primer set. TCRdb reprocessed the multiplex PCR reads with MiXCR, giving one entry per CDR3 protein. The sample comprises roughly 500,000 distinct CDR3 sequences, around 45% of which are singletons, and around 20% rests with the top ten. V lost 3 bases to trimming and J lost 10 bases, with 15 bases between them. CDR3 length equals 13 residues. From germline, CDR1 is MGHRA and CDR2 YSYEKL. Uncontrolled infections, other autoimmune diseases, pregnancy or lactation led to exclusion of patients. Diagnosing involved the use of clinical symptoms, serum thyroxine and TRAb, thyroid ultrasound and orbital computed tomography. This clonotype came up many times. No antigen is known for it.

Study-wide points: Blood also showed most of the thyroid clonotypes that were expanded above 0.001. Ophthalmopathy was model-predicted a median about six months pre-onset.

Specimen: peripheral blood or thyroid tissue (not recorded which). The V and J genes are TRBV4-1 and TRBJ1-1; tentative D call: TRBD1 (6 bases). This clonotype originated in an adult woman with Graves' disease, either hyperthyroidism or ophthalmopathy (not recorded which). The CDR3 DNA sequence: TGCGCCAGCAGCCAGCAGACAGGAGCCCCAGCTTTCTTT. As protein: CASSQQTGAPAFF.